This T cell receptor beta chain was identified in a study of OX40 agonist ivuxolimab in advanced cancers. About the study: Dose-escalation cases comprised hepatocellular carcinoma, melanoma, renal cell or head and neck cancer.

The protocol was immunoSEQ multiplex PCR, while the TCRdb copy is restricted to in-frame clones and leaves out a portion. The sample records about 86,000 clones, under 95% being singletons. The sample in question was CD4+ or CD8+ T cells sorted from blood, obtained in a trial of the OX40 agonist ivuxolimab. This TCR was sampled from an adult with an advanced solid tumor such as melanoma, head and neck, liver or kidney cancer.

The CDR3 loop is CASSLSGPQETQYF. In DNA form, the CDR3 reads TGCGCCAGCAGCTTGAGCGGGCCACAAGAGACCCAGTACTTC. J is TRBJ2-5 and V is TRBV5-1; the D gene is possibly TRBD2 (6 bases). V gave up 1 base and J gave up 2 bases, with 9 bases separating them. The CDR3 is made up of 14 amino acids. Germline values: CDR1 SGHRS, CDR2 YFSETQ.